The rows below give T cell receptor beta chains drawn from one sample of a study of CD8 T cells in Susac syndrome. A single record per CDR3 protein comes from TCRdb applying MiXCR to the immunoSEQ multiplex PCR reads. This sample carries 100,000 to 150,000 distinct CDR3 sequences, roughly 93% of them seen once, and the ten largest clones take roughly 0.3%. Sequences were obtained from CD8+ T cells from PBMCs. Receptor source: a human donor with multiple sclerosis. Both conserved end residues are part of each CDR3. Each record gives: D gene, J gene, V gene, clone size, CDR3 DNA, CDR3 protein. A D gene is named only where the DNA matches it firmly. Only some rows state a clone size, as once, few, many or a class for expanded clones.

d_call: -
j_call: TRBJ1-1
v_call: TRBV27
clone_size: -
cdr3_nt: TGTGCCAGCAGTTTATTGGCAGGGGCATGGAACACTGAAGCTTTCTTT
cdr3_aa: CASSLLAGAWNTEAFF

d_call: -
j_call: TRBJ1-1
v_call: TRBV9
clone_size: -
cdr3_nt: TGTGCCAGCAGCCTCCCAGTTGAAGCTTTCTTT
cdr3_aa: CASSLPVEAFF

d_call: -
j_call: TRBJ2-1
v_call: TRBV7-2
clone_size: -
cdr3_nt: TGTGCCAGCAGCCCCGGTTGGAGGGCGGCCGGGGATGAGCAGTTCTTC
cdr3_aa: CASSPGWRAAGDEQFF

d_call: -
j_call: TRBJ2-5
v_call: TRBV2
clone_size: -
cdr3_nt: TGTGCCAGTAACACAGGGAGGCTGGAGACCCAGTACTTC
cdr3_aa: CASNTGRLETQYF

d_call: -
j_call: TRBJ2-1
v_call: TRBV13
clone_size: -
cdr3_nt: TGTGCCAGCAGCTTAGGCGGCGGCCCCTCGGTGTTCTTC
cdr3_aa: CASSLGGGPSVFF

d_call: -
j_call: TRBJ2-5
v_call: TRBV5-6
clone_size: few
cdr3_nt: TGTGCCAGCAGCTCGGGACCCCCTAGGGAGACCCAGTACTTC
cdr3_aa: CASSSGPPRETQYF

d_call: TRBD1
j_call: TRBJ2-3
v_call: TRBV11-1
clone_size: -
cdr3_nt: TGTGCCAGCAGCTCCTTAAAACCTAACCCGGGACAGGGCCACACGGATACGCAGTATTTT
cdr3_aa: CASSSLKPNPGQGHTDTQYF

d_call: -
j_call: TRBJ1-2
v_call: TRBV11-1
clone_size: -
cdr3_nt: TGTGCCAGCAGCCCAGCCCACCGCCGGGGCCAGTTCTATGGCTACACCTTC
cdr3_aa: CASSPAHRRGQFYGYTF

d_call: -
j_call: TRBJ1-3
v_call: TRBV9
clone_size: -
cdr3_nt: TGTGCCAGCAGCGTCAATGTTAGACTGGGGGGAAACACCATATATTTT
cdr3_aa: CASSVNVRLGGNTIYF

d_call: TRBD1
j_call: TRBJ1-3
v_call: TRBV30
clone_size: -
cdr3_nt: TGTGCCTGGGGGACAGGGTCCACTGGAAACACCATATATTTT
cdr3_aa: CAWGTGSTGNTIYF

d_call: -
j_call: TRBJ2-5
v_call: TRBV7-3
clone_size: -
cdr3_nt: TGTGCCAGCAGCCCCGAGGGACTCCCCCAAGAGACCCAGTACTTC
cdr3_aa: CASSPEGLPQETQYF

d_call: TRBD2
j_call: TRBJ2-1
v_call: TRBV7-3
clone_size: -
cdr3_nt: TGTGCCAGCAGCTTGACCACTCGACTAGCGGCATCCTACAATGAGCAGTTCTTC
cdr3_aa: CASSLTTRLAASYNEQFF

d_call: TRBD1
j_call: TRBJ2-1
v_call: TRBV3-1
clone_size: -
cdr3_nt: TGTGCCAGCAGCCACGGACAGGGGGCTATTGAGCAGTTCTTC
cdr3_aa: CASSHGQGAIEQFF

d_call: TRBD1
j_call: TRBJ1-4
v_call: TRBV29-1
clone_size: -
cdr3_nt: TGCAGCGTTGAGACAGGGGGTTTTGAAAAACTGTTTTTT
cdr3_aa: CSVETGGFEKLFF

d_call: -
j_call: TRBJ2-3
v_call: TRBV24-1
clone_size: -
cdr3_nt: TGTGCCACCAGTGCGCGGAATCTTAGGACAGATACGCAGTATTTT
cdr3_aa: CATSARNLRTDTQYF

d_call: TRBD2
j_call: TRBJ2-1
v_call: TRBV9
clone_size: -
cdr3_nt: TGTGCCAGCAGCGTAAGTTTCGCGGTGCGGGAGCCAAACAATGAGCAGTTCTTC
cdr3_aa: CASSVSFAVREPNNEQFF

d_call: -
j_call: TRBJ1-1
v_call: TRBV7-3
clone_size: -
cdr3_nt: TGTGCCAGCAGCTCGGGACGGGAGAACACTGAAGCTTTCTTT
cdr3_aa: CASSSGRENTEAFF

d_call: TRBD1
j_call: TRBJ1-2
v_call: TRBV6-1
clone_size: -
cdr3_nt: TGTGCCAGCAGTACCGAGGACAGGTTCTATGGCTACACCTTC
cdr3_aa: CASSTEDRFYGYTF